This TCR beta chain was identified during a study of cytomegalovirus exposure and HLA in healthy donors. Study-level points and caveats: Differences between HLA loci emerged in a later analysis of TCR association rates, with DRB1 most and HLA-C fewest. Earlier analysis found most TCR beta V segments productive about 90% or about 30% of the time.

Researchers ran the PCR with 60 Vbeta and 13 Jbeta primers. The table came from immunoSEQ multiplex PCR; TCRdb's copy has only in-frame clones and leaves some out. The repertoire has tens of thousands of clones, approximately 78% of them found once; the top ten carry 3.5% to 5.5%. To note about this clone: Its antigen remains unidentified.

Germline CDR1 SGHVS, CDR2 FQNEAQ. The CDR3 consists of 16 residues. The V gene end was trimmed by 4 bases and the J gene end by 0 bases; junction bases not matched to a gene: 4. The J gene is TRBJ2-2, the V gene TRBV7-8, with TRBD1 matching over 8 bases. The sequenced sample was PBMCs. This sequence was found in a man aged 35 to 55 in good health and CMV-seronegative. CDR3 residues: CASSSRTGTNTGELFF. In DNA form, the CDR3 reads TGTGCCAGCAGCTCCCGGACAGGGACGAACACCGGGGAGCTGTTTTTT.